The 14 T cell receptor beta chains below come from one sample, sequenced in a study of T cell responses to AZD1222 COVID-19 vaccine. Measured with immunoSEQ multiplex PCR; TCRdb has only the in-frame clones, and not every one. The profile shows approximately 90,000 clones, over 80% of them singletons. The material was peripheral blood, obtained on day 0 of AZD1222 vaccination. Receptor source: an adult in good health.

V usage is TRBV4-3 and J usage is TRBJ1-1; no clear D gene. This CDR3 contains 15 residues. Between the trimmed V and J ends, which lost 3 bases and 4 bases, there was a span of 15 bases. CDR1 LGHNA and CDR2 YSLEER come from the germline V gene. The CDR3 loop is CASSQDAPFRTEAFF. CDR3 coding DNA: TGCGCCAGCAGCCAGGACGCGCCTTTTCGCACTGAAGCTTTCTTT.

The V call is TRBV4-1, the J call TRBJ2-1, with 10 positions matching TRBD2. CDR1 and CDR2 from the germline V gene are MGHRA and YSYEKL. With V trimmed by 0 bases and J by 6 bases, 11 bases remained unmatched. The CDR3 totals 18 residues. The CDR3 DNA reads TGCGCCAGCAGCCAAGATGGGACTAGCGCACCGAGGCCCAATGAGCAGTTCTTC. It is translated as CASSQDGTSAPRPNEQFF.

The CDR3 sequence is CASSSGTGGPTDTQYF. The CDR3 DNA sequence: TGTGCCAGCAGCTCCGGTACGGGGGGTCCCACAGATACGCAGTATTTT. The chain is built from TRBV11-3 and TRBJ2-3; 7 positions agree with TRBD2. V trimming: 4 bases; J trimming: 2 bases; junction bases outside the gene matches: 9. The CDR3 runs 16 residues. Germline-derived CDR1 and CDR2 are SGHNT and YENEEA.

The chain couples TRBV28 to TRBJ2-7; TRBD2 aligns across 7 bases. This CDR3 is 13 amino acids long. V shed 6 bases and J 5 bases; nucleotides not matched to a gene: 7. The V gene's germline CDR1 is MDHEN and CDR2 SYDVKM. The CDR3 region is CASRPGGVNEQYF. DNA for the CDR3: TGTGCCAGCAGACCGGGAGGAGTAAACGAGCAGTACTTC.

J is TRBJ2-1 and V is TRBV7-6; the match to TRBD1 covers 9 bases. The germline V gene encodes CDR1 SGHVS and CDR2 FNYEAQ. The V gene end was trimmed by 5 bases and the J gene end by 3 bases; junction bases not matched to a gene: 5. This CDR3 is 15 amino acids long. CDR3 sequence reads: CASSVQGANYNEQFF. CDR3 nucleotides: TGTGCCAGCAGCGTACAGGGGGCTAACTACAATGAGCAGTTCTTC.

V and J are TRBV5-1 and TRBJ2-4, with D possibly being TRBD2 (5 bases). The CDR3 extends over 14 amino acids. V was shortened by 0 bases and J by 7 bases, with 11 bases between the two germline ends. From germline, CDR1 is SGHRS and CDR2 YFSETQ. The CDR3 DNA reads TGCGCCAGCAGCTTGGTGTTACGAGGGAACATTCAGTACTTC. Translating gives CASSLVLRGNIQYF.

In this sample, this clone turned up once. V and J are TRBV27 and TRBJ2-7; unclear D gene. CDR3 size: 14 residues. Trimming removed 5 bases at V and 1 base at J, with 12 bases between. Germline V gene data show CDR1 as MNHEY and CDR2 as SMNVEV (reference sequence). The chain's CDR3 is CASSPYKASYEQYF. CDR3 in DNA: TGTGCCAGCAGTCCGTATAAGGCGTCCTACGAGCAGTACTTC.

V is TRBV6-5 and J is TRBJ2-1; 9 bases align to TRBD2. The CDR3 loop spans 13 amino acids. Per germline, CDR1 MNHEY and CDR2 SVGAGI. Unmatched junction bases numbered 7, after V lost 6 bases and J lost 10 bases. The CDR3 sequence: CASRIAGVREQFF. The CDR3 DNA reads TGTGCCAGCAGAATAGCGGGAGTCAGGGAGCAGTTCTTC.

The V call is TRBV13, the J call TRBJ1-3, with 7 bases matching TRBD1. J lost 0 bases, V lost 3 bases, and 14 bases had no gene match. The CDR3 covers 19 residues. Germline V gives CDR1 PRHDT, CDR2 FYEKMQ (reference sequence). The CDR3 nucleotides read TGTGCCAGCAGCTTTTGGGGCAGGGGGGCTTTGCTCTCTGGAAACACCATATATTTT. This sequence encodes CASSFWGRGALLSGNTIYF.

The chain has TRBV20-1 and TRBJ2-1; possibly TRBD1 for D (5 bases). Germline V gene data show CDR1 as DFQATT and CDR2 as SNEGSKA (reference sequence). The CDR3 runs 11 residues. Trimming removed 6 bases from V and 4 bases from J, with 7 bases in between. The CDR3 loop is CSADSYNEQFF. For the CDR3, the DNA is TGCAGTGCCGACAGTTACAATGAGCAGTTCTTC.

This chain links TRBV4-1 with TRBJ1-2, with D hard to call. The germline V gene has CDR1 MGHRA and CDR2 YSYEKL. V was cut by 0 bases and J by 4 bases, with 15 bases left in between. This CDR3 contains 16 residues. The CDR3 coding sequence is TGCGCCAGCAGCCAAGAAAGGACCACGGGAGCCTATGGCTACACCTTC. Its translation: CASSQERTTGAYGYTF.

This chain uses TRBV7-8 with TRBJ2-7; D assignment may be TRBD1 or TRBD2 (6 bases each). The V gene's germline CDR1 is SGHVS and CDR2 FQNEAQ. The V end lost 5 bases, the J end lost 5 bases, and 16 bases lay between the germline ends. This CDR3 contains 14 residues. The CDR3 protein is CASSPIGGFDEQYF. The CDR3 DNA is TGTGCCAGCAGCCCCATAGGGGGGTTCGACGAGCAGTACTTC.

The chain recombines TRBV5-1 with TRBJ1-3, with D unresolved. Trimming cost V 2 bases and J 7 bases, with 13 bases left between them. This CDR3 has 14 residues. Looked up from germline, CDR1 is SGHRS and CDR2 is YFSETQ. Here the CDR3 DNA reads TGCGCCAGCAGCTTAGGGCAGGTTGAGAACACCATATATTTT. Protein product: CASSLGQVENTIYF.

V gene TRBV18 combines with J gene TRBJ1-4; 12 bases are a match to TRBD1. The germline gives CDR1 KGHSH, CDR2 LQKENI. V shed 3 bases, J shed 2 bases, and the junction held 7 bases outside the gene matches. The CDR3 covers 18 residues. CDR3 loop: CASSPTGTGGATNEKLFF. The CDR3 bases are TGTGCCAGCTCACCCACCGGGACAGGGGGCGCGACTAATGAAAAACTGTTTTTT.